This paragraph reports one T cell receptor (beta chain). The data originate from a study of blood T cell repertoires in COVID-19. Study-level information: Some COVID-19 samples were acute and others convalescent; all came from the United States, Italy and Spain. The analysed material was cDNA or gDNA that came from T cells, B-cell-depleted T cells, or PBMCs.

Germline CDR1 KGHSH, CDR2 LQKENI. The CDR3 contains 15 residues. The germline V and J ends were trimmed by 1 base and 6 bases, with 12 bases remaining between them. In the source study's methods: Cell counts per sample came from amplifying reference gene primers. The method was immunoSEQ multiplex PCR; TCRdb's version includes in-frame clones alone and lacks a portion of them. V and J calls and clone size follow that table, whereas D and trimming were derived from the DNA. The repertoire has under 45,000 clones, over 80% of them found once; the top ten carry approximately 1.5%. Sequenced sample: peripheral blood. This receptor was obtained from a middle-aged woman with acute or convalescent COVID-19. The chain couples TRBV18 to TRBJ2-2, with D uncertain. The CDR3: CASSPLVVRSGELFF. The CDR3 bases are TGTGCCAGCTCACCACTGGTAGTGCGCTCCGGGGAGCTGTTTTTT.